The T cell receptor (beta chain) described here comes from a study of T-cell memory formation after mild COVID-19. Study overall: Most TCR clusters belonged to a single donor.

Study-level results: SARS-CoV-2 specificity was not confirmed for second-wave clones peaking on day 37.

With respect to this clonotype: No antigen is known for it.

The V end was cut by 2 bases, the J end by 0 bases, with 11 bases between. The CDR3 totals 16 residues. Germline V CDR1 and CDR2: SGHVS, FQNEAQ. A single record per CDR3 protein comes from TCRdb applying MiXCR to the 5' RACE reads. The sample has about 140,000 distinct CDR3 sequences, 14% seen once. The sequenced sample was PBMCs or a T cell subset sorted from them (not recorded which). V usage is TRBV7-8 and J usage is TRBJ1-5; a weak D match, TRBD1 (5 bases). The TCR comes from an adult woman who had mild COVID-19 (a few samples of this study predate the infection). Cell type and time point are not known. The DNA of the CDR3 is TGTGCCAGCAGCTTAATAGGGGAATATAGCAATCAGCCCCAGCATTTT. It specifies CASSLIGEYSNQPQHF.